This TCR beta chain stems from a study of CD8+ T cells in alopecia areata. General study points: Throughout tofacitinib, many expanded lesional clones continued to persist in scalp and blood.

RNA was isolated and reverse transcribed to cDNA, the sequencing template. Using immunoSEQ multiplex PCR, the repertoire was profiled, and TCRdb retains in-frame clones only, with some absent. The top ten clones hold more than 6.5% of a sample with about 13,000 clones, roughly 65% of them seen once. About this clone: Its antigen remains unidentified.

Specified treatment: oral pan-JAK inhibitor, 5-10 mg twice daily. From alopecia areata patients, lesional scalp punch biopsies and peripheral blood were collected. The junction had 14 bases not matched to a gene; V was cut back by 3 bases and J by 3 bases. CDR1 is SNHLY and CDR2 is FYNNEI in the germline V gene. The CDR3 spans 18 residues. The source material was skin, sampled at week 4, from a patient treated with tofacitinib. This rearrangement joins TRBV2 to TRBJ2-1, with 7 bases identical to TRBD2. This clonotype was sampled from a human donor with alopecia areata. CDR3 protein: CASSEAFLVAGGYNEQFF. CDR3 nucleotides: TGTGCCAGCAGTGAGGCCTTTTTAGTAGCGGGTGGCTACAATGAGCAGTTCTTC.